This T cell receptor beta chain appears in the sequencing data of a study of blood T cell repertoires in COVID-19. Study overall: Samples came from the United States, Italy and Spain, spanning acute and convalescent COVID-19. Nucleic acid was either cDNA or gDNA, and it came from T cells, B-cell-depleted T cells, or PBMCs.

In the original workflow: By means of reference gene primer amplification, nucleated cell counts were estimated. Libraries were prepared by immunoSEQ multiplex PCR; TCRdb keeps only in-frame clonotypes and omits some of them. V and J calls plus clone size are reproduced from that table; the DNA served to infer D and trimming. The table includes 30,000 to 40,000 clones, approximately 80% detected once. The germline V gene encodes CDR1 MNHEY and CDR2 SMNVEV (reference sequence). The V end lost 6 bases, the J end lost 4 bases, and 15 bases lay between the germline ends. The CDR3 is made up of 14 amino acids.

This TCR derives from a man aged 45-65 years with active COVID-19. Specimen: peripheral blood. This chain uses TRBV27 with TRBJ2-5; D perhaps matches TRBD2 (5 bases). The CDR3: CASSFSRVRETQYF. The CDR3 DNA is TGTGCCAGCAGCTTCTCGCGGGTCAGAGAGACCCAGTACTTC.